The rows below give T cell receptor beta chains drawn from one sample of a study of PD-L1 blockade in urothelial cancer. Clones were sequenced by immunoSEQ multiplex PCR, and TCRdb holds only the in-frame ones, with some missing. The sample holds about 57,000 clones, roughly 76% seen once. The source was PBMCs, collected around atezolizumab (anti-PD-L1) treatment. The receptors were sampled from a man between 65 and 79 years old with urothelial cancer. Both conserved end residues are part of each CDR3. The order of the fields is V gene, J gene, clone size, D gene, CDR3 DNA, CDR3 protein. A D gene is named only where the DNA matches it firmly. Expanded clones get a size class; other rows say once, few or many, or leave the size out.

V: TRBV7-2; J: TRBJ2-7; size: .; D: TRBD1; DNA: TGTGCCAGCAGCGGGGACAGGGGGAGCTCCTACGAGCAGTACTTC; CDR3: CASSGDRGSSYEQYF
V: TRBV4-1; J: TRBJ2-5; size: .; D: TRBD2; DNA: TGCGCCAGCAGCCAAGCTCTGCGGGGGGCCTTGGAGACCCAGTACTTC; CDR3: CASSQALRGALETQYF
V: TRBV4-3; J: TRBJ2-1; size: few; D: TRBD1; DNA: TGCGCCAGCAGCCAACGATACAGGGGCCCCTCCAATGAGCAGTTCTTC; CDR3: CASSQRYRGPSNEQFF
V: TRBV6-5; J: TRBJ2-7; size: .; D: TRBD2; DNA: TGTGCCAGCAGATGGACTAGCGGGAGATCCTACGAGCAGTACTTC; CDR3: CASRWTSGRSYEQYF
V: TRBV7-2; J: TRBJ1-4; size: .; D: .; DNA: TGTGCCAGCACACGCGGGAGGGGGGGTGAAAAACTGTTTTTT; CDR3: CASTRGRGGEKLFF
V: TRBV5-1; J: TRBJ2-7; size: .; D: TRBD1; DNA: TGCGCCAGCAGCTTGGCGAGGACAGGGTTCAACGAGCAGTACTTC; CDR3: CASSLARTGFNEQYF
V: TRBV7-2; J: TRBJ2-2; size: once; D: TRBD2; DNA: TGTGCCAGCAGCTCCCTGACTAGCCGGAACACCGGGGAGCTGTTTTTT; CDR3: CASSSLTSRNTGELFF
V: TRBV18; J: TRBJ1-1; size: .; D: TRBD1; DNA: TGTGCCAGCTCACTGATACAGGGGTTCATGAACACTGAAGCTTTCTTT; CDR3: CASSLIQGFMNTEAFF
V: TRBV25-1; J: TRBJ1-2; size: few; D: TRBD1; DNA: TGTGCCAGCATTTGGGGAACAGGGGGTTCCTATGGCTACACCTTC; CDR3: CASIWGTGGSYGYTF
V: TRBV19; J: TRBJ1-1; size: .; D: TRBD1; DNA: TGTGCCAGTAGCGGACCGACGGGACAGCCGAACACTGAAGCTTTCTTT; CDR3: CASSGPTGQPNTEAFF
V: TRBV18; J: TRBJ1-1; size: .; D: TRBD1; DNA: TGTGCCAGCTCACCCAGGGGGGAGGCGAACACTGAAGCTTTCTTT; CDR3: CASSPRGEANTEAFF
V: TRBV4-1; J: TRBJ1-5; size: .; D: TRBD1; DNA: TGCGCCAGCAGCCCCATGGACAGGGGGCGAGACAATCAGCCCCAGCATTTT; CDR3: CASSPMDRGRDNQPQHF
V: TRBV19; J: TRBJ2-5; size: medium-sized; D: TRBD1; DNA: TGTGCCAGTAGTATAACACTCCGGGACAGAGATATCCAAGAGACCCAGTACTTC; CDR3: CASSITLRDRDIQETQYF
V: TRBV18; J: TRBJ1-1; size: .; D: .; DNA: TGTGCCAGCTCACCAAGGACACAGAACACTGAAGCTTTCTTT; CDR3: CASSPRTQNTEAFF
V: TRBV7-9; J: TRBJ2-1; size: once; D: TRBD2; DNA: TGTGCCAGCAGCCCTACTAGCGGGAGCTCCTACAATGAGCAGTTCTTC; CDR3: CASSPTSGSSYNEQFF
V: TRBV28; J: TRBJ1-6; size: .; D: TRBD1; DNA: TGTGCCAGCAGTACACAGGGGGGAGGGAATTCACCCCTCCACTTT; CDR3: CASSTQGGGNSPLHF
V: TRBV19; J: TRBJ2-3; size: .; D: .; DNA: TGTGCCAGTAGGGAGGGGAGGGGGGGAACAGATACGCAGTATTTT; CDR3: CASREGRGGTDTQYF
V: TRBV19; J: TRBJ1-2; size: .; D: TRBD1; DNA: TGTGCCAGTACCTCATACGTACAGGGGACGGGCTACACCTTC; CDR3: CASTSYVQGTGYTF
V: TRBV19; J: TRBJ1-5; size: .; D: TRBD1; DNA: TGTGCCAGTACCAAGGGACAGTATAGCAATCAGCCCCAGCATTTT; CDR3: CASTKGQYSNQPQHF
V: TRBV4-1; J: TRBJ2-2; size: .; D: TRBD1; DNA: TGCGCCAGCAGCCAAGATCAGGGGGCGCGGAACACCGGGGAGCTGTTTTTT; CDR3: CASSQDQGARNTGELFF
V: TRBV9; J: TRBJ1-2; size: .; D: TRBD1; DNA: TGTGCCAGCAGCGGGGCCGACAGGGGATTTTATGGCTACACCTTC; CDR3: CASSGADRGFYGYTF
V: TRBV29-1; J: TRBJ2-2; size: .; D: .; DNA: TGCAGCGTTGAGTTAGGGGCGAACACCGGGGAGCTGTTTTTT; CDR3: CSVELGANTGELFF
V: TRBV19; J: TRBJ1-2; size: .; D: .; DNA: TGTGCCAGTAGTACCCTCTTTGAGTCTCCCTATGGCTACACCTTC; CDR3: CASSTLFESPYGYTF
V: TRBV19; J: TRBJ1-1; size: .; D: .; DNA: TGTGCCAGTAGTATAGGCTTTCGAGCTGAAGCTTTCTTT; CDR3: CASSIGFRAEAFF
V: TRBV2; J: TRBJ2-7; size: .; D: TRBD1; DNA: TGTGCCAGCAGGCCGGGACAGAACTCCTACGAGCAGTACTTC; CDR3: CASRPGQNSYEQYF
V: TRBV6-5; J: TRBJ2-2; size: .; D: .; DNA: TGTGCCAGCAGTTACTCGGTCGGTTCCGGGGAGCTGTTTTTT; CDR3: CASSYSVGSGELFF
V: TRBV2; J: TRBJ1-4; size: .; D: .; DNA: TGTGCCAGCAGTACAAAACGCACAGGTCTGGGTGAAAAACTGTTTTTT; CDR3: CASSTKRTGLGEKLFF
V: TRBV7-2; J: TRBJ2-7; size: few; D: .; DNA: TGTGCCAGCAGCTTAGGAGTCGGGGGCTCCTACGAGCAGTACTTC; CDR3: CASSLGVGGSYEQYF
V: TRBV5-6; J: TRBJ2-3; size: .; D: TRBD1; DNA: TGTGCCAGCAGCTTAGTTCCAGGGGGAGGCACAGATACGCAGTATTTT; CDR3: CASSLVPGGGTDTQYF
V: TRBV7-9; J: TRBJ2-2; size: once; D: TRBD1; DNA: TGTGCCAGCAGCCTAGGACAGGGCGGCACCGGGGAGCTGTTTTTT; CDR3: CASSLGQGGTGELFF
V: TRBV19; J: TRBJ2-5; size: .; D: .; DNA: TGTGCCAGTAGTGCGCAGGGAAGGGAGACCCAGTACTTC; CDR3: CASSAQGRETQYF
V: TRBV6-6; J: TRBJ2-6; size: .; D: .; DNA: TGTGCCAGCAGTTGGGCCACCCGAGGGGCCAACGTCCTGACTTTC; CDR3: CASSWATRGANVLTF
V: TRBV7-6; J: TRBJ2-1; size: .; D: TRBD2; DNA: TGTGCCAGCAGCCCTAGTACTAGCGGGATAAATGAGCAGTTCTTC; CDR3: CASSPSTSGINEQFF
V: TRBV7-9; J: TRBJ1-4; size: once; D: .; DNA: TGTGCCAGCAGCTTAAGGCCCGGGTTTGGTGCAACTAATGAAAAACTGTTTTTT; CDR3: CASSLRPGFGATNEKLFF
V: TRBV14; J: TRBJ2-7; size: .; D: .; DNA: TGTGCCAGCAGCCTGGGACACATATACGAGCAGTACTTC; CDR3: CASSLGHIYEQYF
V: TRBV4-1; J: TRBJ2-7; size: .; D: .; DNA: TGCGCCAGCAGCCAAGCAGGGAACTACGAGCAGTACTTC; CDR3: CASSQAGNYEQYF
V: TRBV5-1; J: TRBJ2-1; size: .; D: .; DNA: TGCGCCAGCAGCTTGTCAGGTCAGCGGATCAATGAGCAGTTCTTC; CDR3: CASSLSGQRINEQFF
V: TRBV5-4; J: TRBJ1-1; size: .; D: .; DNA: TGTGCCAGCAGCCCTCAGCGAGGGGGGGGATTCACTGAAGCTTTCTTT; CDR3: CASSPQRGGGFTEAFF
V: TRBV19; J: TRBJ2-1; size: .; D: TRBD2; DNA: TGTGCCAGTAGCTGGGGCGGGAGGGCCGGTGAGCAGTTCTTC; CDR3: CASSWGGRAGEQFF
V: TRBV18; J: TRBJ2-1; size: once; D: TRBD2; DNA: TGCGCCAGCTCACCCGGACTAGCGGGGAGAAATGAGCAGTTCTTC; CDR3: CASSPGLAGRNEQFF
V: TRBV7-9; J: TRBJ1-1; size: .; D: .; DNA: TGTGCCAGCAGCACCGACAGTTTCACTGAAGCTTTCTTT; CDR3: CASSTDSFTEAFF
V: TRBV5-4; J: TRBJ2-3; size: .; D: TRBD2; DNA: TGTGCCAGCAGCGGGACTAGCGGGAGGGATACGCAGTATTTT; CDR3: CASSGTSGRDTQYF
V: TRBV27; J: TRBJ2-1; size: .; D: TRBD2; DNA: TGTGCCAGCAGTTCCCCCCTAGCGGGGGGATACAATGAGCAGTTCTTC; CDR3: CASSSPLAGGYNEQFF
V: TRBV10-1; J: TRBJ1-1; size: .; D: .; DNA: TGCGCCAGCAGTCCACAGATGAACACTGAAGCTTTCTTT; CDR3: CASSPQMNTEAFF
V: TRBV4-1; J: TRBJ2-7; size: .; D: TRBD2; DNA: TGCGCCAGCAGCCCCCTACGGAGTAGCGGGGAATCCTACGAGCAGTACTTC; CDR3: CASSPLRSSGESYEQYF
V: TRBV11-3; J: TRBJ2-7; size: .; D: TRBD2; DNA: TGTGCCAGCAGCTTATCCGGGACGGGAGGGTCCGAGCAGTACTTC; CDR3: CASSLSGTGGSEQYF
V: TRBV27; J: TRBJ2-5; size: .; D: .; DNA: TGTGCCAGCAGTCCCTTCGGGGGAGGCGAGACCCAGTACTTC; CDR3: CASSPFGGGETQYF
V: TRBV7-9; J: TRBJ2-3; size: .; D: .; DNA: TGTGCCAGCAGCTTACGGTCAGATACGCAGTATTTT; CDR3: CASSLRSDTQYF
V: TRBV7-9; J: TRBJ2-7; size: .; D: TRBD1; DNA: TGTGCCAGCAGCTTGCGGGGACAGGGGGCCTACGAGCAGTACTTC; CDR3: CASSLRGQGAYEQYF
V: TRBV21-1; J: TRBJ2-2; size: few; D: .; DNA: TGTGCCAGCAGCCCTCCAGGGGGGACAGCCATCCCGAGGGAGCTGTTTTTT; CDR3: CASSPPGGTAIPRELFF
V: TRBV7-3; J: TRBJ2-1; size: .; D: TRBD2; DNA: TGTGCCAGCAGTGAAGGGACTAGCGGGGGGGCCCATGAGCAGTTCTTC; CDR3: CASSEGTSGGAHEQFF
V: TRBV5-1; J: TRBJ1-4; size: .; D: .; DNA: TGCGCCAGCAGCTTGGGCCAGCGTCCTGAAAAACTGTTTTTT; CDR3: CASSLGQRPEKLFF
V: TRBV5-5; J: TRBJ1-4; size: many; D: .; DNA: TGTGCCAGCAGCTTGGATCCCACAGGGCCAAATGAAAAACTGTTTTTT; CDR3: CASSLDPTGPNEKLFF
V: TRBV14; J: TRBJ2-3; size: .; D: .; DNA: TGTGCCAGCAGCCAAGATTACAGGCTGGGAGATACGCAGTATTTT; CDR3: CASSQDYRLGDTQYF
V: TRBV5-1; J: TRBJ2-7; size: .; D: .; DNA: TGCGCCAGCAGCTTGGGCCGGGGGTCCTACTACGAGCAGTACTTC; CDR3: CASSLGRGSYYEQYF
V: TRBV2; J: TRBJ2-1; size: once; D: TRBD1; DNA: TGTGCCAGCGCAGACAGGGGGCGACTGAGTGAGCAGTTCTTC; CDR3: CASADRGRLSEQFF
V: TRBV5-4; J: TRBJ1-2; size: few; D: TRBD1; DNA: TGTGCCAGCAGCTTGGCCGGGGACAGGGGGCGAAATAGCTACACCTTC; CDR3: CASSLAGDRGRNSYTF
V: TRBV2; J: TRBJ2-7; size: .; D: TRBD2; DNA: TGTGCCAGCAGTGCAGAAGGACTAGCGCCTTCCGAGCAGTACTTC; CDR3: CASSAEGLAPSEQYF
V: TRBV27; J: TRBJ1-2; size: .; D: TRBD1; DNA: TGTGCCAGCAGTTTAGGACAGGGGGCTTATGGCTACACCTTC; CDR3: CASSLGQGAYGYTF